Below, 20 T cell receptor beta chains from the same sample are listed, as sequenced in a study of blood T cell repertoires in COVID-19. TCRdb's copy holds only in-frame clones and misses some; the assay was immunoSEQ multiplex PCR. The sample consists of over 200,000 clones, 91% of them appearing once. The sequenced sample was PBMCs or T cells enriched from blood (not recorded which). These receptors all come from a human donor in a cohort exposed to, infected with or recovered from COVID-19 (not recorded which). The donor label of this sample is uncertain.

The chain joins TRBV18 to TRBJ2-2; 9 nucleotides align to TRBD2. CDR3 length: 18 amino acids. V dropped 3 bases and J dropped 2; count of bases not matched to a gene: 10. Germline V gives CDR1 KGHSH, CDR2 LQKENI. The CDR3 protein is CASSPYPPTSGNTGELFF. Here the CDR3 DNA reads TGTGCCAGCTCACCCTACCCCCCGACTAGCGGTAACACCGGGGAGCTGTTTTTT.

The chain links TRBV24-1 to TRBJ2-5, with 10 nucleotides matching TRBD1. The length of the CDR3 is 16 residues. Trimming cost V 7 bases and J 3 bases; bases outside gene matches: 10. Per germline, CDR1 KGHDR and CDR2 SFDVKD. The CDR3: CATSLPRDRGKETQYF. CDR3 coding DNA: TGTGCCACCAGCTTACCCCGGGACAGGGGAAAAGAGACCCAGTACTTC.

J is TRBJ2-3 and V is TRBV2; unclear D gene. The CDR3 loop spans 16 amino acids. Trimming left V 2 bases short and J 1 base short, with 13 bases between. The germline V gene encodes CDR1 SNHLY and CDR2 FYNNEI. DNA for the CDR3: TGTGCCAGCAGTGAAATGGTGGTCCAGGGCACAGATACGCAGTATTTT. Translated, it gives CASSEMVVQGTDTQYF.

The chain couples TRBV5-1 to TRBJ2-3; 7 positions agree with TRBD1. V lost 2 bases and J lost 5; bases outside the gene matches: 5. The length of the CDR3 is 14 residues. Per germline, CDR1 SGHRS and CDR2 YFSETQ. The CDR3 protein is CASSFEGAGDTQYF. CDR3 sequence (DNA): TGCGCCAGCAGCTTTGAGGGGGCGGGAGATACGCAGTATTTT.

This chain connects TRBV25-1 to TRBJ1-1; maybe TRBD1 (6 bases). The V end lost 4 bases, the J end lost 5 bases, and 8 bases lay between the germline ends. Germline-derived CDR1 and CDR2 are MGHDK and SYGVNS. This CDR3 has 12 residues. Here the CDR3 DNA reads TGTGCCAGCAGTGTCAGGGGAACTGAAGCTTTCTTT. This sequence encodes CASSVRGTEAFF.

The genes are TRBV4-1 and TRBJ2-7, with a tentative D call TRBD2 (5 bases). V lost 1 base and J lost 7, with 14 bases in between. Germline V gene lookup returns CDR1 MGHRA and CDR2 YSYEKL. The CDR3 covers 14 residues. DNA for the CDR3: TGCGCCAGCAGCCAAGTAAGAGGAGGACGGGAGCAGTACTTC. Protein: CASSQVRGGREQYF.

This rearrangement joins TRBV19 to TRBJ2-1; 10 nucleotides align to TRBD2. The CDR3 totals 15 residues. The germline V gene has CDR1 LNHDA and CDR2 SQIVND (reference sequence). After removal of 5 bases from V and 7 bases from J, the junction contained 8 bases not matched to a gene. The CDR3 sequence: CASSHPGTSVNEQFF. The CDR3 bases are TGTGCCAGTAGTCATCCCGGGACTAGCGTAAATGAGCAGTTCTTC.

A single count supports this clone. The rearrangement joins TRBV2 to TRBJ2-3; D is ambiguous. The CDR3 length is 15 residues. CDR1 SNHLY and CDR2 FYNNEI come from the germline V gene. V gave up 4 bases and J gave up 1 base, with 12 bases separating them. CDR3 nucleotides: TGTGCCAGCAGTGGCTTATGGGCCCGCACAGATACGCAGTATTTT. Its translation: CASSGLWARTDTQYF. The full variable domain, its missing parts supplied by reference TRBV2 and TRBJ2-3, is EPEVTQTPSHQVTQMGQEVILRCVPISNHLYFYWYRQILGQKVEFLVSFYNNEISEKSEIFDDQFSVERPDGSNFTLKIRSTKLEDSAMYFCASSGLWARTDTQYFGPGTRLTVL.

This clone was seen more than once but under ten times. The genes are TRBV5-4 and TRBJ2-5, with 12 bases that match TRBD2. Germline V CDR1 and CDR2: SGHNT, YYREEE (reference sequence). The CDR3 length is 16 residues. Trimming cost V 3 bases and J 5 bases; bases outside gene matches: 8. The CDR3 spells CASSSRTSGVFETQYF. The CDR3 coding sequence is TGTGCCAGCAGCTCTAGGACTAGCGGGGTATTTGAGACCCAGTACTTC.

The V call is TRBV7-9, the J call TRBJ1-5; the D is unclear. CDR3 size: 14 residues. Trimming removed 2 bases at V and 4 bases at J, with 9 bases between. CDR1 and CDR2 (germline): SEHNR, FQNEAQ (reference sequence). CDR3 sequence reads: CASSLNGENQPQHF. The CDR3 DNA reads as TGTGCCAGCAGCTTAAACGGGGAAAATCAGCCCCAGCATTTT.

This sequence joins TRBV29-1 and TRBJ2-3, with D maybe TRBD2 (6 bases). CDR1 SQVTM and CDR2 ANQGSEA come from the germline V gene. Trimming cost V 7 bases and J 4 bases, with 18 bases left between them. The CDR3 is made up of 14 amino acids. The CDR3 reads CSAGTPGCPDTQYF. The CDR3 DNA reads as TGCAGCGCAGGGACTCCTGGTTGTCCAGATACGCAGTATTTT.

The chain couples TRBV29-1 to TRBJ2-7, with unresolved D. V was shortened by 5 bases and J by 6 bases, with 17 bases between the two germline ends. The CDR3 length is 13 residues. The germline CDR1 and CDR2 sequences are SQVTM and ANQGSEA. The CDR3 DNA reads as TGCAGCGTTTTCCTCGGTCTATCGTTCGAGCAGTACTTC. Protein product: CSVFLGLSFEQYF.

V and J are TRBV3-1 (or the pseudogene TRBV3-2) and TRBJ1-2; D may be TRBD1 (6 bases). CDR3 length: 15 amino acids. Trimming shortened V by 3 bases and J by 7 bases, and 18 bases separated the two germline ends. The V gene's germline CDR1 is LGHDT and CDR2 YNNKEL (reference sequence). For the CDR3, the DNA is TGTGCCAGCAGCCATGCACAGGGAGAGATGGGTGGCTACACCTTC. Amino acids: CASSHAQGEMGGYTF.

This rearrangement joins TRBV5-4 to TRBJ2-7, with 12 bases identical to TRBD1. From germline, CDR1 is SGHNT and CDR2 YYREEE (reference sequence). V was pared by 5 bases and J by 4 bases, with 7 bases of the junction left unmatched. The CDR3 runs 15 residues. The CDR3 DNA sequence: TGTGCCAGCAGACCCGGGACAGGGGGCGAGTACGAGCAGTACTTC. It yields the protein CASRPGTGGEYEQYF.

Here the CDR3 reads CASSYIRSTNYGYTF. For the CDR3, the DNA is TGTGCCAGCAGTTACATCAGGTCTACTAACTATGGCTACACCTTC. V gene TRBV6-5 combines with J gene TRBJ1-2; D not resolved. Deletions cut 2 bases from V and 0 bases from J, with 10 bases between. Germline V gene data show CDR1 as MNHEY and CDR2 as SVGAGI. The CDR3 contains 15 residues.

The chain combines TRBV9 with TRBJ2-3; 11 bases line up with TRBD2. Germline trimming cut 1 base from V and 6 bases from J; bases unmatched to any gene: 4. The CDR3 contains 15 residues. Per germline, CDR1 SGDLS and CDR2 YYNGEE. The CDR3 spells CASSVLASGGDTQYF. DNA for the CDR3: TGTGCCAGCAGCGTACTAGCTAGCGGGGGGGATACGCAGTATTTT.

This sequence joins TRBV5-6 and TRBJ2-1, with D hard to call. Germline CDR1 and CDR2: SGHDT and YYEEEE. V was clipped by 5 bases and J by 7 bases, with 10 bases between them. The CDR3 totals 12 residues. CDR3 sequence reads: CASSSLRNEQFF. CDR3 DNA: TGTGCCAGCAGTTCGCTCCGGAATGAGCAGTTCTTC. The whole variable domain, remainder taken from reference TRBV5-6 and TRBJ2-1, is DAGVTQSPTHLIKTRGQQVTLRCSPKSGHDTVSWYQQALGQGPQFIFQYYEEEERQRGNFPDRFSGHQFPNYSSELNVNALLLGDSALYLCASSSLRNEQFFGPGTRLTVL.

The chain joins TRBV5-6 to TRBJ2-2, with 10 bases aligning to TRBD1. The germline V gene has CDR1 SGHDT and CDR2 YYEEEE. CDR3 length: 15 amino acids. The V and J ends lost 2 bases and 3 bases, in that order; junction bases with no gene match: 1. CDR3 loop: CASSFGQGDTGELFF. CDR3 in DNA: TGTGCCAGCAGCTTTGGACAGGGGGACACCGGGGAGCTGTTTTTT.

The rearrangement joins TRBV30 to TRBJ2-7, with D tentatively TRBD2 (5 bases). There are 14 residues in the CDR3. Between the trimmed V and J ends, which lost 4 bases and 1 base, there was a span of 14 bases. CDR1 is GTSNPN, CDR2 SVGIG, per germline (reference sequence). CDR3 region: CAWNARTDSYEQYF. For the CDR3, the DNA is TGTGCCTGGAACGCCAGGACTGATTCCTACGAGCAGTACTTC.

The chain links TRBV7-2 to TRBJ1-2; D possibly corresponds to TRBD1 (6 bases). CDR3 size: 15 residues. CDR1 and CDR2 (germline): SGHTA, FQGNSA. V lost 3 bases, J lost 2 bases, and 13 bases lay in between. The CDR3 coding sequence is TGTGCCAGCAGCTTTGAAATGACAGGCAACTATGGCTACACCTTC. This gives the protein CASSFEMTGNYGYTF.